This TCR beta chain originates from a study of T cell clonotyping in hematopoietic cell transplantation. Measured with immunoSEQ multiplex PCR; TCRdb has only the in-frame clones, and not every one. The data hold fewer than 20,000 clones, with 90% to 95% observed a single time. Time point described: recipient sample about 28 days before transplant, after cytoreduction. This CDR3 is built from 13 residues. The germline CDR1 and CDR2 sequences are SNHLY and FYNNEI. The V gene lost 8 bases and the J gene lost 3 bases, with 13 bases spanning the gap. The specimen was peripheral blood mononuclear cells, collected before stem cell transplant. This receptor was taken from a man in his late teens or twenties with biphenotypic leukemia. Some clones in this sample may be carry-over from other donors' samples. The chain couples TRBV2 to TRBJ1-2, with D perhaps TRBD1 (5 bases). The CDR3 DNA sequence: TGTGCCAGCCGGAAAGGGGAGGACTATGGCTACACCTTC. It codes for CASRKGEDYGYTF.